This T cell receptor (beta chain) was identified during a study of blood T cell repertoires in COVID-19. For the study at large: Samples representing acute and convalescent COVID-19 were sourced from the United States, Italy and Spain.

TCRdb keeps only in-frame clones here, not all; method: immunoSEQ multiplex PCR. The table has about 200,000 clones, around 87% seen once. Germline lookup yields CDR1 LNHDA and CDR2 SQIVND (reference sequence). Trimming stripped 8 bases from V and 4 bases from J, with 17 bases between. The CDR3 runs to 15 residues. This TCR derives from a man aged 60 to 69 with acute or convalescent COVID-19. The chain employs TRBV19 and TRBJ2-2, with D tentatively TRBD2 (7 bases). Sample: peripheral blood. The CDR3 DNA reads as TGTGCCAGTGGGATCGGGGGGCGGGGCACCGGGGAGCTGTTTTTT. Its translation: CASGIGGRGTGELFF.